What follows describes a single T cell receptor (beta chain). This sample stems from a study of blood T cell repertoires in COVID-19. Turning to the study itself: The study drew acute and convalescent COVID-19 samples from the United States, Italy and Spain. In each case, the material was cDNA or gDNA derived from T cells, B-cell-depleted T cells, or PBMCs.

CDR1 and CDR2 from the germline V gene are LNHDA and SQIVND (reference sequence). The V end lost 9 bases, the J end lost 1 base, and 18 bases lay between the germline ends. The length of the CDR3 is 15 residues. Living in 24 US areas, the participants were between roughly 18 and 95 years of age. Original processing notes: Reference gene primer amplification gave estimated nucleated cell counts. TCRdb keeps only in-frame clones here, not all; method: immunoSEQ multiplex PCR. V and J calls and clone size follow that table, whereas D and trimming were derived from the DNA. The table shows about 230,000 clones, with about nine tenths occurring only once.

This chain uses TRBV19 with TRBJ1-1; D perhaps matches TRBD1 (6 bases). Sequencing was carried out using PBMCs or T cells enriched from blood (not recorded which). This clonotype originated in a woman aged 25 to 39 with acute COVID-19. For the CDR3, the DNA is TGTGCCAGCGGATTACAGGGAGTTGGGAACACTGAAGCTTTCTTT. This sequence encodes CASGLQGVGNTEAFF.